This T cell receptor (beta chain) stems from a study of cytomegalovirus exposure and HLA in healthy donors. Study information: About 79% of 300 to 450 genotyped donors fell in the Caucasian-associated ancestry cluster.

The study, taken as a whole, reports: Data from an earlier analysis indicated that most TCR beta V segments were productive either about 87% or about 30% of the time.

The PCR was carried out with 60 Vbeta primers and 13 Jbeta primers. Profiling relied on immunoSEQ multiplex PCR, and the TCRdb table lists in-frame clones only, not all of them. The profile shows about 220,000 clones, more than 65% of them singletons. Remarks on this clone: The antigen remains unidentified.

The CDR3 has 12 residues. CDR1 and CDR2 (germline): SGHAT, FQNNGV. V was trimmed by 4 bases and J by 6 bases, leaving 9 bases between them. This clonotype was sampled from a man in his late teens or twenties in good health and CMV-seronegative. Sequencing input: PBMCs. V is TRBV11-2 and J is TRBJ1-1; D uncertain. CDR3 in amino acids: CASSWRVAEAFF. In DNA, the CDR3 is TGTGCCAGCAGCTGGAGGGTGGCTGAAGCTTTCTTT.